A single sample gave rise to the 24 T cell receptor beta chains below, sequenced in a study of metastatic and nonmetastatic thyroid tumors (dated by TCRdb to the early 2020s). None of the patients had been given any treatment before thyroid surgery. The method behind the library was PCR. The sequencing machine was an Illumina HiSeq 4000. The raw public data were reprocessed by TCRdb itself: fastp quality trimming at Q25, MiXCR clonotype calling, in-frame beta chains only. The sample table lists approximately 17,000 clones, about a quarter of them with a count of one. The top ten clones comprise 9.5% to 12% of the sample. The sample taken for sequencing was blood. The receptors stem from a male donor with papillary thyroid cancer or a benign thyroid nodule (not recorded which). Some clones in this sample may be carry-over from other donors' samples.

The CDR3, as DNA: TGTGCCAGCAGCTTCGTCGGGGGGCAAGAGACCCAGTACTTC. It translates to CASSFVGGQETQYF. V is TRBV5-6 and J is TRBJ2-5, with 7 bases fitting TRBD2. Per germline, CDR1 SGHDT and CDR2 YYEEEE. The CDR3 sequence is 14 residues long. V was pared by 2 bases and J by 2 bases, with 3 bases of the junction left unmatched. The full variable domain, completed using reference TRBV5-6 and TRBJ2-5, is DAGVTQSPTHLIKTRGQQVTLRCSPKSGHDTVSWYQQALGQGPQFIFQYYEEEERQRGNFPDRFSGHQFPNYSSELNVNALLLGDSALYLCASSFVGGQETQYFGPGTRLLVL.

This clone occurred a few times. The chain employs TRBV2 and TRBJ2-7, with D unresolved. Trimming removed 1 base at V and 3 bases at J, with 1 base between. CDR3 size: 11 residues. Germline loops: CDR1 SNHLY, CDR2 FYNNEI. CDR3: CASSEGYEQYF. Written as DNA, the CDR3 is TGTGCCAGCAGTGAAGGCTACGAGCAGTACTTC.

V gene TRBV9 combines with J gene TRBJ2-5; D perhaps matches TRBD1 (5 bases). The CDR3 loop spans 14 amino acids. V lost 4 bases and J 5 bases, leaving 15 bases between the germline ends. Germline V gene sequence: CDR1 SGDLS, CDR2 YYNGEE. DNA of the CDR3: TGTGCCAGCAGCAGATGGGGCCTCGCTGAGACCCAGTACTTC. Amino acid sequence: CASSRWGLAETQYF. Full variable domain (outside the CDR3, taken from reference TRBV9 and TRBJ2-5): DSGVTQTPKHLITATGQRVTLRCSPRSGDLSVYWYQQSLDQGLQFLIQYYNGEERAKGNILERFSAQQFPDLHSELNLSSLELGDSALYFCASSRWGLAETQYFGPGTRLLVL.

The sample holds a few counts of this clone. The V call is TRBV19, the J call TRBJ2-1; D call uncertain. In germline, CDR1 is LNHDA, CDR2 SQIVND (reference sequence). V was clipped by 5 bases and J by 5 bases, with 4 bases between them. CDR3 size: 11 residues. The CDR3 protein is CASSLDNEQFF. CDR3 nucleotide sequence: TGTGCCAGTAGTCTGGACAATGAGCAGTTCTTC.

This clone was recorded many times. The germline gene is not matched at one end of the junction; a read error may be the cause. The chain carries TRBV9 and TRBJ2-1; the D gene is possibly TRBD2 (6 bases). CDR1 is SGDLS and CDR2 is YYNGEE in the germline V gene. This CDR3 contains 12 residues. CDR3 loop: CASSPPSSVLLF. The CDR3 region has the DNA TGTGCCAGCAGCCCCCCCTCTAGCGTCTTACTCTTC.

In its sample, this clone was seen a few times. The V gene is TRBV2, the J gene TRBJ1-2, with 7 bases lining up with TRBD1. The CDR3 runs 12 residues. J gave up 8 bases and V 7 bases, and 7 bases lay outside the gene matches. CDR1 is SNHLY, CDR2 FYNNEI, per germline. The CDR3 sequence is CASTQGVSGYTF. CDR3 in DNA: TGTGCCAGCACCCAGGGGGTCTCGGGCTACACCTTC. The full variable domain, completed using reference TRBV2 and TRBJ1-2, is EPEVTQTPSHQVTQMGQEVILRCVPISNHLYFYWYRQILGQKVEFLVSFYNNEISEKSEIFDDQFSVERPDGSNFTLKIRSTKLEDSAMYFCASTQGVSGYTFGSGTRLTVV.

This clone was seen a handful of times. The junction and the germline gene differ at one end; a read error may be behind it. The J gene is TRBJ1-2, the V gene TRBV9; D is perhaps TRBD1 (6 bases). CDR1 and CDR2 from the germline V gene are SGDLS and YYNGEE. The CDR3 contains 12 residues. The CDR3 loop reads CASGVGQRGYTF. The CDR3 region has the DNA TGCGCCAGCGGCGTAGGACAGCGTGGCTACACCTTC.

This clone has a handful of counts. The chain links TRBV10-1 to TRBJ1-6; no firm D call. The CDR3 extends over 13 amino acids. CDR1 is WNHNN, CDR2 SYGVQD, per germline (reference sequence). Trimming pared 2 bases from V and 11 bases from J, leaving 10 bases between. CDR3 sequence (DNA): TGCGCCAGCAGTGAGGGCTCAGCTACACCCCTCCACTTT. Protein sequence: CASSEGSATPLHF.

About this clone itself: In this CDR3 the conserved last residue, phenylalanine or tryptophan, is missing, so a read error is likely. The genes are TRBV10-3 and TRBJ2-2; 11 bases agree with TRBD2. Per germline, CDR1 ENHRY and CDR2 SYGVKD. The CDR3 is made up of 15 amino acids. V shed 8 bases and J 3 bases; nucleotides not matched to a gene: 5. CDR3 DNA: TGTGCCATCCGCGTACTAGCGGGAGACACCGGGGAGCTGTTTTTG. Translating gives CAIRVLAGDTGELFL.

This chain joins TRBV20-1 and TRBJ2-3, with 11 bases lining up with TRBD2. The CDR3 runs 17 residues. V trimming: 2 bases; J trimming: 2 bases; junction bases outside the gene matches: 9. Germline V gene data show CDR1 as DFQATT and CDR2 as SNEGSKA (reference sequence). CDR3 sequence reads: CSARTRGTSGLTDTQYF. The DNA of the CDR3 is TGCAGTGCTAGAACGAGGGGGACTAGCGGCCTCACAGATACGCAGTATTTT.

The table lists this clone with many counts. The V call is TRBV29-1, the J call TRBJ2-1; D is perhaps TRBD2 (7 bases). Germline V gene sequence: CDR1 SQVTM, CDR2 ANQGSEA. The germline V and J ends were trimmed by 5 bases and 6 bases, with 17 bases remaining between them. The CDR3 runs to 14 residues. CDR3 residues: CSVKGGTLANEQFF. The CDR3 coding sequence is TGCAGCGTTAAGGGGGGGACCCTCGCCAATGAGCAGTTCTTC.

The sample holds a few counts of this clone. J is TRBJ2-5 and V is TRBV6-1; D is possibly TRBD1 (6 bases). Trimming took off 5 bases at V and 1 base at J, with 11 bases between the two ends. Germline V lookup: CDR1 MNHNS, CDR2 SASEGT. This CDR3 is 14 amino acids long. CDR3 protein: CASSPRDIQETQYF. Written as DNA, the CDR3 is TGTGCCAGCAGTCCTCGGGACATCCAAGAGACCCAGTACTTC.

V usage is TRBV11-3 and J usage is TRBJ2-5, with D perhaps matching TRBD1 (6 bases). Germline CDR1 SGHNT, CDR2 YENEEA. The CDR3 consists of 14 residues. Trimming took off 5 bases at V and 6 bases at J, with 16 bases between the two ends. The CDR3: CASSASDDRKTQYF. In nucleotides, the CDR3 is TGTGCCAGCAGCGCCTCGGACGACAGGAAGACCCAGTACTTC.

The V gene is TRBV4-1, the J gene TRBJ2-1; TRBD2 matches at 11 bases. With 3 bases clipped from V and 0 bases from J, the junction kept 10 bases outside the gene matches. The CDR3 runs to 19 residues. Germline-derived CDR1 and CDR2 are MGHRA and YSYEKL. CDR3 residues: CASSHRTSGPSSSYNEQFF. In nucleotides, the CDR3 is TGCGCCAGCAGCCACAGGACTAGCGGGCCCTCAAGCTCCTACAATGAGCAGTTCTTC.

The V gene is TRBV4-1, the J gene TRBJ2-5, with no clear D. CDR3 size: 14 residues. Trimming took 6 bases from V and 5 from J, leaving 16 bases between them. Germline CDR1 MGHRA, CDR2 YSYEKL. The CDR3 DNA reads TGCGCCAGCAGGAGGAGTGGTGGGCGGGAGACCCAGTACTTC. Its protein is CASRRSGGRETQYF.

This clone came up many times. V is TRBV14 and J is TRBJ2-1, with 9 bases lining up with TRBD1. V trimming: 4 bases; J trimming: 9 bases; junction bases outside the gene matches: 4. The CDR3 runs to 13 residues. Germline V gives CDR1 SGHDN, CDR2 FVKESK. CDR3 amino acids: CASSRTGDAEQFF. The DNA of the CDR3 is TGTGCCAGCAGCCGGACAGGGGATGCTGAGCAGTTCTTC.

The chain combines TRBV11-2 with TRBJ2-1; TRBD2 matches at 8 bases. The CDR3 spans 17 residues. Unmatched junction bases numbered 11, after V lost 2 bases and J lost 5 bases. CDR1 and CDR2 (germline): SGHAT, FQNNGV. CDR3 amino acids: CASSLPNSGIYHNEQFF. In DNA, the CDR3 is TGTGCCAGCAGCTTACCAAATAGCGGGATCTACCACAATGAGCAGTTCTTC.

V is TRBV5-6 and J is TRBJ1-4; D uncertain. There are 15 residues in the CDR3. Germline CDR1 SGHDT, CDR2 YYEEEE. V shed 0 bases and J shed 7 bases, with 13 bases lying between them. The CDR3 sequence is CASSLAGRAREKLFF. DNA for the CDR3: TGTGCCAGCAGCTTGGCCGGCCGGGCCCGTGAAAAACTGTTTTTT.

This clone showed up many times. The rearrangement joins TRBV2 to TRBJ2-7; TRBD2 aligns across 11 bases. There are 15 residues in the CDR3. The V and J ends lost 8 bases and 3 bases, in that order; junction bases with no gene match: 9. The germline V gene has CDR1 SNHLY and CDR2 FYNNEI. CDR3 amino acids: CASHNPGTSGYEQYF. In nucleotides, the CDR3 is TGTGCCAGCCACAACCCCGGGACTAGCGGCTACGAGCAGTACTTC. The full variable domain, with the rest looked up from reference TRBV2 and TRBJ2-7, is EPEVTQTPSHQVTQMGQEVILRCVPISNHLYFYWYRQILGQKVEFLVSFYNNEISEKSEIFDDQFSVERPDGSNFTLKIRSTKLEDSAMYFCASHNPGTSGYEQYFGPGTRLTVT.

This clone is medium-sized by share. The chain's CDR3 is CSARRTSDNEKLFF. CDR3 nucleotide sequence: TGCAGTGCTCGCCGGACCTCAGATAATGAAAAACTGTTTTTT. The chain employs TRBV20-1 and TRBJ1-4; no definite D call. This CDR3 spans 14 amino acids. Germline values: CDR1 DFQATT, CDR2 SNEGSKA (reference sequence). The V gene lost 5 bases and the J gene lost 4 bases, with 14 bases spanning the gap.

This clone was recorded once. The gene calls are TRBV6-1 and TRBJ2-4; the D is unclear. The CDR3 has 12 amino acids. CDR1 MNHNS and CDR2 SASEGT come from the germline V gene. Trimming removed 2 bases at V and 15 bases at J, with 14 bases between. As DNA, the CDR3 is TGTGCCAGCAGTGAAAGTATATCTCCCGCGTACTTC. This translates into CASSESISPAYF.

The J gene is TRBJ2-1, the V gene TRBV30; possible D gene TRBD2, 6 bases. CDR1 GTSNPN and CDR2 SVGIG come from the germline V gene (reference sequence). The CDR3 contains 13 residues. Trimming removed 2 bases at V and 12 bases at J, with 17 bases between. For the CDR3, the DNA is TGTGCCTGGAGTATAGCGGTGGGGTGGGGGCAGTTCTTC. This sequence encodes CAWSIAVGWGQFF.

Many counts were recorded for this clone. This chain connects TRBV5-6 to TRBJ2-3; 8 nucleotides line up with TRBD2. The CDR3 extends over 16 amino acids. Germline CDR1 and CDR2: SGHDT and YYEEEE. V trimming: 0 bases; J trimming: 2 bases; junction bases outside the gene matches: 5. The CDR3 spells CASSLAPGGPTDTQYF. For the CDR3, the DNA is TGTGCCAGCAGCTTGGCCCCGGGGGGGCCCACAGATACGCAGTATTTT.

This clone was detected many times. The CDR3 spells CASSLNTVGTEAFF. The DNA for the CDR3 is TGTGCCAGCAGCCTCAACACCGTGGGTACTGAAGCTTTCTTT. V is TRBV7-6 and J is TRBJ1-1; D not certain. The CDR3 loop spans 14 amino acids. Germline values: CDR1 SGHVS, CDR2 FNYEAQ. Trimming took off 5 bases at V and 5 bases at J, with 15 bases between the two ends.